The clone carrying this T cell receptor (beta chain) was detected many times. The antigen is not known. A 5'RACE template-switching step, the method used to make TCR cDNA, added a universal primer site and UMIs. MiXCR, run by TCRdb on the 5' RACE reads, gives a single entry per CDR3 protein. The sample lists roughly 120,000 distinct CDR3 sequences, about 7% occurring once. These data come from a study of T cells after yellow fever vaccination. Study summary: Fractions of limited cellularity were prepared by means of SMART-Seq v4 Ultra Low Input.

Study-level points and caveats: The bulk population could contribute abundant contaminating clonotypes to FACS-sorted repertoires. Clonotypes shared by both compartments, CD4 and CD8, made up a small share.

This sequence originates from a man between 18 and 35 years old who received the YFV17D yellow fever vaccine. Material: CD4+ T cells sorted from PBMCs, obtained roughly 10 days after the first yellow fever vaccination.

The DNA for the CDR3 is TGTGCCAGCAGTTTGGCCAGGGCCTACGAGCAGTACTTC. Its translation is CASSLARAYEQYF. The rearrangement links TRBV12-3 or TRBV12-4 to TRBJ2-7, with D maybe TRBD1 (5 bases). The CDR3 has 13 amino acids. V lost 3 bases to trimming and J lost 2 bases, with 8 bases between them.